The table lists the clone carrying this T cell receptor beta chain with a few counts. Its antigen is still unknown. MiXCR was run by TCRdb on the reads, yielding one entry per CDR3 protein. The table includes about 920,000 distinct CDR3 sequences, roughly 30% detected once. This entry is derived from a study of T cell repertoires in cytomegalovirus infection. For the study at large: Alongside well-studied HLA-B-restricted CMV epitopes, recently identified HLA-C-restricted CMV epitopes were also used. Public TCR beta signatures marked donors with CMV infection and the matching HLA.

Per the germline V gene, CDR1 is SGHDT and CDR2 is YYEEEE. V was pared by 4 bases and J by 3 bases, with 14 bases between. The CDR3 consists of 14 residues. The genes are TRBV5-6 and TRBJ2-7; D may be TRBD1 (6 bases). The receptor was isolated from a human donor in good health (CMV status not recorded). Some clones in this sample may be carry-over from other donors' samples. Sequencing was performed on cultured CD8+ T cells from PBMCs, taken from culture after CMV antigen stimulation. The CDR3 bases are TGTGCCAGCAGCGGACCGGACAGAAACTACGAGCAGTACTTC. The encoded protein is CASSGPDRNYEQYF.